The 9 T cell receptor beta chains below all came from one sample that was sequenced in a study of blood T cell repertoires in COVID-19. The data were produced by immunoSEQ multiplex PCR, yet TCRdb's version contains in-frame clones alone and is incomplete. The table shows under 200,000 clones, with roughly 90% occurring only once. The material sequenced was peripheral blood. The origin of the receptors is a young man with acute or convalescent COVID-19.

Comments on this clone: A much larger clone sits a single nucleotide away, making a read error possible. The chain combines TRBV19 with TRBJ2-4; 12 bases are a match to TRBD1. The length of the CDR3 is 17 residues. V shed 8 bases and J 4 bases; nucleotides not matched to a gene: 12. Germline V lookup: CDR1 LNHDA, CDR2 SQIVND (reference sequence). CDR3 sequence (DNA): TGTGCCAGTGGTACGAAACCGGGACAGGGGGCTAAAAACATTCAGTACTTC. This translates into CASGTKPGQGAKNIQYF.

V and J are TRBV7-9 and TRBJ2-7; D may be TRBD2 (6 bases). Germline CDR1 SEHNR, CDR2 FQNEAQ (reference sequence). V was cut by 5 bases and J by 3 bases, with 14 bases left in between. This CDR3 region has 14 residues. The CDR3 spells CASSPRDFSYEQYF. The DNA for the CDR3 is TGTGCCAGCAGCCCCCGGGACTTTAGCTACGAGCAGTACTTC.

The chain couples TRBV19 to TRBJ1-3; the match to TRBD1 covers 10 bases. J lost 3 bases, V lost 6 bases, and 8 bases had no gene match. Germline assignment: CDR1 LNHDA and CDR2 SQIVND (reference sequence). This CDR3 contains 16 residues. CDR3 DNA: TGTGCCAGTAGGCCCGGGACAGGGGTCGTTGGAAACACCATATATTTT. Protein: CASRPGTGVVGNTIYF.

V and J are TRBV5-1 and TRBJ2-6; TRBD1 is a possible D gene (6 bases). V gave up 4 bases and J gave up 0 bases, with 14 bases separating them. This CDR3 comprises 17 residues. CDR1 is SGHRS and CDR2 is YFSETQ in the germline V gene. This CDR3 is CASSLWTAASGANVLTF. CDR3 DNA sequence: TGCGCCAGCAGCCTGTGGACAGCCGCCTCTGGGGCCAACGTCCTGACTTTC. The full variable domain, completed using reference TRBV5-1 and TRBJ2-6, is KAGVTQTPRYLIKTRGQQVTLSCSPISGHRSVSWYQQTPGQGLQFLFEYFSETQRNKGNFPGRFSGRQFSNSRSEMNVSTLELGDSALYLCASSLWTAASGANVLTFGAGSRLTVL.

The J gene is TRBJ1-2, the V gene TRBV9; 7 bases are a match to TRBD1. The CDR3 has 16 residues. Germline lookup yields CDR1 SGDLS and CDR2 YYNGEE. The V gene end was trimmed by 3 bases and the J gene end by 4 bases; junction bases not matched to a gene: 12. CDR3 amino acids: CASSATGTVEPYGYTF. As DNA, the CDR3 is TGTGCCAGCAGCGCGACAGGGACAGTAGAACCCTATGGCTACACCTTC.

The V gene is TRBV6-5, the J gene TRBJ2-1; 8 nucleotides agree with TRBD2. Germline loops: CDR1 MNHEY, CDR2 SVGAGI. This CDR3 has 15 residues. J gave up 2 bases and V 4 bases, and 4 bases lay outside the gene matches. The CDR3 sequence is CASSSVLAAYNEQFF. CDR3 DNA sequence: TGTGCCAGCAGTTCCGTACTAGCGGCCTACAATGAGCAGTTCTTC.

This clone has just a few counts. The rearrangement links TRBV15 to TRBJ1-1; D not certain. The CDR3 totals 15 residues. V lost 1 base and J lost 4, with 13 bases in between. Germline V gene sequence: CDR1 LNHNV, CDR2 YYDKDF (reference sequence). As DNA, the CDR3 is TGTGCCACCAGCAGAGCTACGGGATTGTCCACTGAAGCTTTCTTT. This translates into CATSRATGLSTEAFF. The whole variable domain, remainder taken from reference TRBV15 and TRBJ1-1, is DAMVIQNPRYQVTQFGKPVTLSCSQTLNHNVMYWYQQKSSQAPKLLFHYYDKDFNNEADTPDNFQSRRPNTSFCFLDIRSPGLGDTAMYLCATSRATGLSTEAFFGQGTRLTVV.

The chain carries TRBV11-2 and TRBJ1-2; 7 positions match TRBD1. Germline V gene sequence: CDR1 SGHAT, CDR2 FQNNGV. V dropped 5 bases and J dropped 5; count of bases not matched to a gene: 11. The CDR3 contains 15 residues. The CDR3 loop reads CASSLRMTGSYGYTF. The CDR3 DNA follows: TGTGCCAGCAGCCTTAGAATGACAGGGTCTTATGGCTACACCTTC.

The gene calls are TRBV30 and TRBJ2-2, with 12 nucleotides matching TRBD2. The CDR3 sequence is 16 residues long. V was pared by 3 bases and J by 7 bases, with 9 bases of the junction left unmatched. CDR1 is GTSNPN, CDR2 SVGIG, per germline (reference sequence). CDR3 DNA sequence: TGTGCCTGGAGCCGAACTAGCGGGAGGACCGGCGGGGAGCTGTTTTTT. The encoded protein is CAWSRTSGRTGGELFF.